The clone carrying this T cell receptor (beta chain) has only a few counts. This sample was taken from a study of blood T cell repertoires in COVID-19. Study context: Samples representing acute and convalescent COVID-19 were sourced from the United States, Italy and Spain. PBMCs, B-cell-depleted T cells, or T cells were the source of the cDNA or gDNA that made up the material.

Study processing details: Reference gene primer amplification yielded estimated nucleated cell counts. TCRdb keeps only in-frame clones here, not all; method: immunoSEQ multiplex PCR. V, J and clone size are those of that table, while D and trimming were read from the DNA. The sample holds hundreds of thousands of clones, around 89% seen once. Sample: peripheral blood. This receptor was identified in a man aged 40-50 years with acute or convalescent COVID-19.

The CDR3, as DNA: TGTGCCAGCAGCTTAGGAACAGGGCGGGAGCAGTACTTC. As protein: CASSLGTGREQYF. This sequence joins TRBV11-3 and TRBJ2-7; possible D gene TRBD1, 6 bases. The CDR3 runs to 13 residues. The germline V and J ends were trimmed by 1 base and 7 bases, with 11 bases remaining between them. The germline V gene has CDR1 SGHNT and CDR2 YENEEA.